A selection of T cell receptor beta chains follows, all from one sample in a study of T cell responses to AZD1222 COVID-19 vaccine. Assay used: immunoSEQ multiplex PCR; TCRdb lists only in-frame clones, some missing. Of 200,000 or so clones in the sample, about nine tenths were seen once. The sample consisted of peripheral blood, taken on day 0 of MenACWY control vaccination. These receptors were obtained from an adult in good health. Both conserved end residues are trimmed from each CDR3.

v_gene	CDR3aa
TRBV11-2	ASSLYPEAGVDTGELF
TRBV3-1/TRBV3-2	ASSQASGGHSTDTQY
TRBV28	ASLPSLNTEAF
TRBV9	ASSVSVAGGYYNEQF
TRBV6-2/TRBV6-3	ASSLTGGEAF
TRBV6-5	ASSSSADTQY
TRBV12-3/TRBV12-4	ASSLSGSEQY
TRBV18	ASSPPVGPEQY
TRBV12-3/TRBV12-4	ASSSRYGYT
TRBV9	ASSAQLQGNYGYT
TRBV5-6	ASSLGDRAWREGYT
TRBV5-1	ASSFTGNTIY
TRBV7-2	ASYREINTEAF
TRBV19	ASSIGGDGANVLT
TRBV5-5	ASSSGGEKLF
TRBV19	ASSIQTGVQPQH
TRBV4-3	ASSQDRGFGQPQH